This T cell receptor beta chain was captured in a study of glioma-infiltrating T cells after dendritic cell vaccination. Input was approximately 2.1 ug genomic DNA, or all available if less. The data were produced by immunoSEQ multiplex PCR, yet TCRdb's version contains in-frame clones alone and is incomplete. The repertoire holds around 25,000 clones, 85% to 90% seen once, with over 2.5% in the top ten. The time point denotes: after dendritic cell vaccination, including at tumor progression/relapse. The CDR3 length is 16 residues. Trimming removed 7 bases from V and 6 bases from J; junction bases left unmatched: 9. The germline gives CDR1 SNHLY, CDR2 FYNNEI. In its sample, this clone was seen once.

The sequencing here drew on blood, taken after dendritic cell vaccination. The source of this sequence is a human donor with glioblastoma. The chain has TRBV2 and TRBJ1-6; 10 bases align to TRBD1. The CDR3 spells CASTSPGTGVNSPLHF. CDR3 bases: TGTGCCAGCACCTCTCCGGGGACAGGGGTTAATTCACCCCTCCACTTT.